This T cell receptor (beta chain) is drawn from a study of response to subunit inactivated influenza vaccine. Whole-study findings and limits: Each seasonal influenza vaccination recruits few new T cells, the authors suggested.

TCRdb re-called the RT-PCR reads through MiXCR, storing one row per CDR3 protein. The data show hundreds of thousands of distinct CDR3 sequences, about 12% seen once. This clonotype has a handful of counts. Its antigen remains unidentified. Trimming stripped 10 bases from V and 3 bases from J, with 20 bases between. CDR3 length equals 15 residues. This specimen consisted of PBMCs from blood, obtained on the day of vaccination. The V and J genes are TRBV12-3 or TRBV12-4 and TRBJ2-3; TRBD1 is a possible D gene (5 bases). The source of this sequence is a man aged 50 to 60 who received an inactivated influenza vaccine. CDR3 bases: TGTGCCACGGAACAAAGGGGCATGCTGACAGATACGCAGTATTTT. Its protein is CATEQRGMLTDTQYF.